This TCR beta chain was identified in a study of blood T cells in healthy people across ages. Isolation per sample recovered at least 6 million PBMCs. A second about 6 to 12 cycle PCR used barcoded and J-beta primers. TCRdb ran MiXCR on the 5' RACE reads and lists one entry per CDR3 protein. The repertoire includes about 730,000 distinct CDR3 sequences, roughly two fifths of them detected once, and more than 20% sits in the top ten. The CDR3 is 15 residues long. The germline V and J ends were trimmed by 1 base and 6 bases, with 14 bases remaining between them. The chain uses TRBV12-3 or TRBV12-4 and TRBJ2-3; no clear D. The TCR originated in a woman aged 55-70 years in good health. The sample comprised blood. The CDR3 loop is CASSLGVLGSDTQYF. The CDR3 nucleotides are TGTGCCAGCAGTTTAGGAGTATTGGGGTCGGATACGCAGTATTTT.